The 32 T cell receptor beta chains reported below all come from one sample, sequenced in a study of CD8 T cells in Susac syndrome. Random hexamers were used to reverse transcribe an amount of roughly 0.45 to 1 ug RNA. TCRdb reprocessed the immunoSEQ multiplex PCR reads with MiXCR, giving one entry per CDR3 protein. The table has 150,000 to 200,000 distinct CDR3 sequences, about 94% seen once. Sequencing was done on a sample of CD4+ T cells from PBMCs. Receptors originate from a human donor in good health.

The chain couples TRBV5-1 to TRBJ2-2; D is possibly TRBD2 (6 bases). Germline values: CDR1 SGHRS, CDR2 YFSETQ. V was trimmed by 6 bases and J by 4 bases, leaving 22 bases between them. The CDR3 spans 17 residues. The CDR3 loop reads CASTPPGGLGGTGELFF. In DNA, the CDR3 is TGCGCCAGCACCCCCCCCGGGGGATTGGGGGGCACCGGGGAGCTGTTTTTT.

V and J are TRBV7-2 and TRBJ2-7, with 9 bases identical to TRBD1. In germline, CDR1 is SGHTA, CDR2 FQGNSA. This CDR3 has 14 amino acids. Trimming cost V 3 bases and J 6 bases; bases outside gene matches: 6. The DNA for the CDR3 is TGTGCCAGCAGCTTGACAGGGGGTACTAGCGAGCAGTACTTC. As protein: CASSLTGGTSEQYF.

The CDR3 DNA reads as TGTGCCAGCTCACCCGGGACGTTGAATGAAAAACTGTTTTTT. It codes for CASSPGTLNEKLFF. V gene TRBV18 combines with J gene TRBJ1-4, with D tentatively TRBD1 (5 bases). V was cut by 3 bases and J by 5 bases, with 10 bases left in between. CDR1 and CDR2 (germline): KGHSH, LQKENI. The CDR3 totals 14 residues.

The rearrangement joins TRBV25-1 to TRBJ2-3; D is possibly TRBD1 or TRBD2 (6 bases each). Germline V gives CDR1 MGHDK, CDR2 SYGVNS. CDR3 length: 12 residues. With 9 bases removed from V and 4 bases from J, the gap between germline ends came to 11 bases. The CDR3 nucleotides are TGTGCCAGTGGTAGGGGGGCAGATACGCAGTATTTT. Translation gives CASGRGADTQYF.

The chain combines TRBV2 with TRBJ1-1; D perhaps matches TRBD1 (5 bases). Trimming stripped 7 bases from V and 1 base from J, with 13 bases between. CDR1 and CDR2 (germline): SNHLY, FYNNEI. This CDR3 spans 14 amino acids. The CDR3 DNA sequence: TGTGCCAGCACCCCCGGGACTCAGAACACTGAAGCTTTCTTT. Residues: CASTPGTQNTEAFF.

The chain carries TRBV23-1 and TRBJ1-1, with TRBD1 identical over 7 bases. TRBV23-1 is an open reading frame whose function is uncertain. Trimming cost V 0 bases and J 8 bases; bases outside gene matches: 3. This CDR3 is 13 amino acids long. CDR3 sequence reads: CASSQSAGGEAFF. The CDR3 coding sequence is TGCGCCAGCAGTCAATCGGCAGGGGGGGAAGCTTTCTTT.

The chain carries TRBV6-5 and TRBJ1-1; possibly TRBD1 for D (5 bases). The CDR3 runs to 13 residues. The V gene lost 2 bases and the J gene lost 7 bases, with 11 bases spanning the gap. Germline loops: CDR1 MNHEY, CDR2 SVGAGI. Here the CDR3 DNA reads TGTGCCAGCAGTTACATGGGGGACGTTGAAGCTTTCTTT. Its translation: CASSYMGDVEAFF.

V gene TRBV7-9 combines with J gene TRBJ2-7, with D tentatively TRBD2 (7 bases). Germline assignment: CDR1 SEHNR and CDR2 FQNEAQ (reference sequence). The CDR3 spans 15 residues. Trimming removed 3 bases at V and 7 bases at J, with 19 bases between. CDR3 amino acids: CASSFGGQGPKEQYF. DNA for the CDR3: TGTGCCAGCAGCTTCGGGGGGCAGGGACCTAAAGAGCAGTACTTC.

The chain links TRBV5-1 to TRBJ2-1, with D uncertain. CDR1 and CDR2 from the germline V gene are SGHRS and YFSETQ. The CDR3 runs 13 residues. The V end was cut by 1 base, the J end by 4 bases, with 6 bases between. CDR3 in DNA: TGCGCCAGCAGCTTGAATGGTTACAATGAGCAGTTCTTC. The encoded protein is CASSLNGYNEQFF.

The chain employs TRBV25-1 and TRBJ2-5; unclear D gene. V lost 2 bases to trimming and J lost 1 base, with 11 bases between them. There are 15 residues in the CDR3. Germline V gene data show CDR1 as MGHDK and CDR2 as SYGVNS. The CDR3 region is CASSELGYSQETQYF. DNA of the CDR3: TGTGCCAGCAGTGAACTGGGTTACAGCCAAGAGACCCAGTACTTC.

The chain uses TRBV2 and TRBJ1-1, with D hard to call. The CDR3 is made up of 13 amino acids. With 10 bases removed from V and 1 base from J, the gap between germline ends came to 13 bases. Germline V gives CDR1 SNHLY, CDR2 FYNNEI. This CDR3 reads CATRLVGNTEAFF. The CDR3 region has the DNA TGTGCCACCCGGCTGGTGGGGAACACTGAAGCTTTCTTT.

The chain couples TRBV18 to TRBJ1-2, with TRBD1 identical over 10 bases. The germline V gene has CDR1 KGHSH and CDR2 LQKENI. The CDR3 contains 14 residues. J lost 2 bases, V lost 5 bases, and 2 bases had no gene match. CDR3 coding DNA: TGTGCCAGCTCATCGGACAGGGGGAACTATGGCTACACCTTC. As protein: CASSSDRGNYGYTF.

The rearrangement links TRBV29-1 to TRBJ2-4; the D gene is possibly TRBD1 (6 bases). The germline CDR1 and CDR2 sequences are SQVTM and ANQGSEA. The CDR3 consists of 16 residues. V lost 0 bases and J 2 bases, leaving 14 bases between the germline ends. The CDR3: CSVEEFPGETKNIQYF. In nucleotides, the CDR3 is TGCAGCGTTGAAGAGTTCCCAGGGGAGACCAAAAACATTCAGTACTTC.

This clonotype was observed once. The V and J genes are TRBV12-3 or TRBV12-4 and TRBJ1-4; 8 nucleotides agree with TRBD1. The CDR3 has 13 amino acids. The ends lost 6 bases at V and 5 bases at J; junction bases unmatched: 2. For the CDR3, the DNA is TGTGCCAGCAGGACAGGGGAGAATGAAAAACTGTTTTTT. It encodes CASRTGENEKLFF.

This clonotype turned up a few times. The V and J genes are TRBV6-1 and TRBJ2-7; TRBD1 might be the D (5 bases). The CDR3 extends over 15 amino acids. The V end was cut by 6 bases, the J end by 4 bases, with 19 bases between. Germline V gene lookup returns CDR1 MNHNS and CDR2 SASEGT. CDR3 sequence (DNA): TGTGCCAGCAGCTTGGGGCTCCTCCCAGGATACGAGCAGTACTTC. Protein product: CASSLGLLPGYEQYF.

This clonotype was observed once. The chain employs TRBV5-1 and TRBJ1-1; no clear D. The CDR3 has 12 amino acids. The V and J ends lost 0 bases and 4 bases respectively, with 4 bases between them. CDR1 is SGHRS, CDR2 YFSETQ, per germline. CDR3 DNA: TGCGCCAGCAGCTTGGTGCCCACTGAAGCTTTCTTT. This encodes CASSLVPTEAFF.

The chain links TRBV18 to TRBJ1-4, with D possibly TRBD1 on 5 matching bases. CDR1 is KGHSH and CDR2 is LQKENI in the germline V gene. The CDR3 contains 15 residues. V was shortened by 4 bases and J by 5 bases, with 14 bases between the two germline ends. The CDR3 DNA sequence: TGTGCCAGCTCACTATCGGGGACTGAAAATGAAAAACTGTTTTTT. Its translation is CASSLSGTENEKLFF. Drawing the rest from reference TRBV18 and TRBJ1-4, the complete variable domain is NAGVMQNPRHLVRRRGQEARLRCSPMKGHSHVYWYRQLPEEGLKFMVYLQKENIIDESGMPKERFSAEFPKEGPSILRIQQVVRGDSAAYFCASSLSGTENEKLFFGSGTQLSVL.

The chain uses TRBV5-1 and TRBJ2-3; D is uncertain. CDR3 size: 13 residues. From germline, CDR1 is SGHRS and CDR2 YFSETQ. Trimming took off 4 bases at V and 4 bases at J, with 10 bases between the two ends. CDR3 sequence reads: CASSKERADTQYF. The CDR3 DNA follows: TGCGCCAGCAGCAAGGAGCGAGCAGATACGCAGTATTTT.

V gene TRBV13 combines with J gene TRBJ1-1; the D is unclear. Trimming pared 1 base from V and 4 bases from J, leaving 7 bases between. CDR1 is PRHDT and CDR2 is FYEKMQ in the germline V gene (reference sequence). The CDR3 is 13 residues long. The CDR3 bases are TGTGCCAGCAGCTTAGTCAGGAGCACTGAAGCTTTCTTT. This gives the protein CASSLVRSTEAFF.

The chain joins TRBV5-1 to TRBJ2-7; D is ambiguous. Per germline, CDR1 SGHRS and CDR2 YFSETQ. Trimming shortened V by 1 base and J by 0 bases, and 11 bases separated the two germline ends. The CDR3 is made up of 15 amino acids. The CDR3 region is CASSLLYGNSYEQYF. The CDR3 coding sequence is TGCGCCAGCAGCTTGTTATACGGAAACTCCTACGAGCAGTACTTC. Full variable domain (missing parts from reference TRBV5-1 and TRBJ2-7): KAGVTQTPRYLIKTRGQQVTLSCSPISGHRSVSWYQQTPGQGLQFLFEYFSETQRNKGNFPGRFSGRQFSNSRSEMNVSTLELGDSALYLCASSLLYGNSYEQYFGPGTRLTVT.

The gene calls are TRBV5-4 and TRBJ2-5; 9 nucleotides line up with TRBD1. Germline V CDR1 and CDR2: SGHNT, YYREEE (reference sequence). CDR3 length: 13 residues. V shed 3 bases and J 5 bases; nucleotides not matched to a gene: 2. The CDR3 sequence is CASSWDRVETQYF. CDR3 sequence (DNA): TGTGCCAGCAGCTGGGACAGGGTCGAGACCCAGTACTTC.

The V and J genes are TRBV7-9 and TRBJ1-1; a weak D match, TRBD1 (5 bases). The V end lost 6 bases, the J end lost 7 bases, and 15 bases lay between the germline ends. Germline CDR1 is SEHNR and CDR2 is FQNEAQ (reference sequence). The CDR3 sequence is 13 residues long. CDR3 DNA: TGTGCCAGCAGTTACCGCCAGGGCCTTGAAGCTTTCTTT. Residues: CASSYRQGLEAFF.

The chain carries TRBV9 and TRBJ2-1, with TRBD2 matching 14 bases. Germline V gene sequence: CDR1 SGDLS, CDR2 YYNGEE. V was pared by 0 bases and J by 7 bases, with 6 bases of the junction left unmatched. The CDR3 contains 17 residues. The CDR3 sequence: CASSVVGTSGGTNEQFF. The CDR3 DNA sequence: TGTGCCAGCAGCGTAGTGGGGACTAGCGGGGGAACAAATGAGCAGTTCTTC.

V usage is TRBV4-1 and J usage is TRBJ2-1; 7 positions match TRBD2. Losses at the gene ends were 0 bases for V and 3 bases for J; bases not matched to a gene: 8. This CDR3 is 17 amino acids long. Germline V gene lookup returns CDR1 MGHRA and CDR2 YSYEKL. The CDR3: CASSQDMGRGSYNEQFF. Here the CDR3 DNA reads TGCGCCAGCAGCCAAGATATGGGGAGGGGAAGCTACAATGAGCAGTTCTTC.

The V gene is TRBV27, the J gene TRBJ1-2; D is uncertain. V lost 10 bases and J lost 0, with 12 bases in between. The CDR3 has 13 amino acids. Germline V gene lookup returns CDR1 MNHEY and CDR2 SMNVEV (reference sequence). In nucleotides, the CDR3 is TGTGCCACCTACACGAGCTCTAACTATGGCTACACCTTC. It yields the protein CATYTSSNYGYTF.

This clonotype turned up a few times. The gene calls are TRBV2 and TRBJ1-3; a possible D gene is TRBD1 (5 bases). Trimming pared 6 bases from V and 4 bases from J, leaving 10 bases between. CDR3 size: 13 residues. Germline V gives CDR1 SNHLY, CDR2 FYNNEI. CDR3 protein: CASSPGGGNTIYF. The CDR3 DNA is TGTGCCAGCAGCCCCGGGGGGGGAAACACCATATATTTT.

This clonotype was observed a single time. V is TRBV2 and J is TRBJ2-7, with 7 bases lining up with TRBD1. V trimming: 6 bases; J trimming: 1 base; junction bases outside the gene matches: 9. Per the germline V gene, CDR1 is SNHLY and CDR2 is FYNNEI. CDR3 length: 15 residues. The CDR3 bases are TGTGCCAGCAGACCGACAGGGAAGGTATCCTACGAGCAGTACTTC. Translating it yields CASRPTGKVSYEQYF.

The chain combines TRBV3-1 with TRBJ1-2; D gene ambiguous. The CDR3 has 15 residues. Trimming stripped 1 base from V and 2 bases from J, with 11 bases between. Per germline, CDR1 LGHDT and CDR2 YNNKEL (reference sequence). The CDR3 loop is CASSQARGLNYGYTF. The DNA for the CDR3 is TGTGCCAGCAGCCAAGCTCGAGGCCTGAACTATGGCTACACCTTC.

J is TRBJ2-7 and V is TRBV30; D uncertain. V was pared by 0 bases and J by 1 base, with 7 bases between. The CDR3 is made up of 13 amino acids. From germline, CDR1 is GTSNPN and CDR2 SVGIG (reference sequence). The chain's CDR3 is CAWSVKGSYEQYF. For the CDR3, the DNA is TGTGCCTGGAGTGTAAAGGGTTCCTACGAGCAGTACTTC.

V usage is TRBV15 and J usage is TRBJ2-7, with D possibly being TRBD2 (6 bases). From germline, CDR1 is LNHNV and CDR2 YYDKDF (reference sequence). The V and J ends lost 1 base and 7 bases respectively, with 8 bases between them. This CDR3 has 12 amino acids. The CDR3 nucleotides read TGTGCCACCAGCAGAGTTGGGGGGGAGCAGTACTTC. It yields the protein CATSRVGGEQYF.

The genes are TRBV29-1 and TRBJ1-1, with 7 bases fitting TRBD1. J lost 2 bases, V lost 5 bases, and 8 bases had no gene match. Germline V gives CDR1 SQVTM, CDR2 ANQGSEA. The CDR3 runs 14 residues. The CDR3 reads CSVFRDSTNTEAFF. As DNA, the CDR3 is TGCAGCGTTTTCCGGGACAGCACAAACACTGAAGCTTTCTTT.

The chain uses TRBV3-1 and TRBJ2-7; D is ambiguous. V lost 3 bases and J 4 bases, leaving 7 bases between the germline ends. The CDR3 runs to 12 residues. CDR1 LGHDT and CDR2 YNNKEL come from the germline V gene (reference sequence). CDR3 DNA sequence: TGTGCCAGCAGCCATCAATCTTACGAGCAGTACTTC. Its translation: CASSHQSYEQYF.